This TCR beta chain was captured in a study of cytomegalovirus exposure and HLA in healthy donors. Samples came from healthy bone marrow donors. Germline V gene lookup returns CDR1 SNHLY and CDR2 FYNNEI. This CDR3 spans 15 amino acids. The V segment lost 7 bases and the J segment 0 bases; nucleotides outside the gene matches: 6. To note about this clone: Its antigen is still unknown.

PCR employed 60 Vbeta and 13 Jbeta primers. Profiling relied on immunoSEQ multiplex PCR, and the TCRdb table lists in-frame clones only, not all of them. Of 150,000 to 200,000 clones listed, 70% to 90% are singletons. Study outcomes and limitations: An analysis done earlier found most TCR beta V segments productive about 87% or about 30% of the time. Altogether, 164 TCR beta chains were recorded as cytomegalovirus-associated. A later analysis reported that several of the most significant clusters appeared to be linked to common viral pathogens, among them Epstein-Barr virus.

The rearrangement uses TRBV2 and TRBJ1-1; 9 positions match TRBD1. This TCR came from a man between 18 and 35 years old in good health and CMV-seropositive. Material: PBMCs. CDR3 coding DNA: TGTGCCAGCAAGTATACAGGGGGCGTGAACACTGAAGCTTTCTTT. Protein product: CASKYTGGVNTEAFF.